This T cell receptor (beta chain) appears in the sequencing data of a study of OX40 agonist ivuxolimab in advanced cancers. Looking at the study overall: Participants, 82.7% male, averaged about 59 years of age, ranging from about 23 to 85. The study's findings and limits: Expansion of clones was among the lowest in partial responders at 0.1-3.0 mg/kg. Blood T cells, both CD4+ and CD8+, expanded clonally by week 6 at 0.1 to 3.0 mg/kg.

Clones were read by immunoSEQ multiplex PCR, and TCRdb kept only the in-frame ones, dropping some. Among about 77,000 clones, less than 90% were seen once, and the ten largest hold under 0.75%. Concerning this clone itself: Its antigen is undetermined.

This CDR3 is built from 14 residues. The germline gives CDR1 MNHEY, CDR2 SMNVEV (reference sequence). The J segment lost 8 bases and the V segment lost 4 bases, leaving 8 bases of the junction unmatched. This receptor was obtained from an adult with an advanced solid tumor such as melanoma, head and neck, liver or kidney cancer. The starting material was CD4+ or CD8+ T cells sorted from blood, obtained in a trial of the OX40 agonist ivuxolimab. The chain uses TRBV27 and TRBJ1-2; 9 nucleotides match TRBD1. The CDR3 bases are TGTGCCAGCAGTTCCCCCACAGGGGGCAGAGGCTACACCTTC. It translates to CASSSPTGGRGYTF.